A single sample is the source of the 10 T cell receptor beta chains below, sequenced in a study of blood T cells in healthy people across ages. PCR was performed a second time for roughly 7 to 11 cycles using a sample-barcoded 5' primer and a J-beta primer mix. TCRdb reprocessed the 5' RACE reads with MiXCR, giving one entry per CDR3 protein. The table records approximately 2,000,000 distinct CDR3 sequences, 35% to 50% of them present only once. Sequencing was done on a sample of blood. The receptors here all came from a human donor in good health.

J is TRBJ1-2 and V is TRBV7-2; no firm D call. V was clipped by 2 bases and J by 1 base, with 14 bases between them. This CDR3 contains 16 residues. Per the germline V gene, CDR1 is SGHTA and CDR2 is FQGNSA. The CDR3 is CASSLTRDHDNYGYTF. DNA for the CDR3: TGTGCCAGCAGCTTAACCCGTGACCATGATAACTATGGCTACACCTTC.

This clonotype occurred a few times. This chain uses TRBV20-1 with TRBJ2-1, with 11 bases aligning to TRBD2. J gave up 11 bases and V 5 bases, and 17 bases lay outside the gene matches. The CDR3 runs to 16 residues. The germline V gene encodes CDR1 DFQATT and CDR2 SNEGSKA (reference sequence). The CDR3 sequence: CSALPVSSGGPQKQFF. The CDR3 DNA reads TGCAGTGCTCTCCCTGTTTCTAGCGGGGGGCCACAAAAGCAGTTCTTC.

V usage is TRBV2 and J usage is TRBJ2-1; 13 bases align to TRBD2. Unmatched junction bases numbered 13, after V lost 5 bases and J lost 0 bases. This CDR3 has 20 amino acids. In germline, CDR1 is SNHLY, CDR2 FYNNEI. The CDR3 nucleotides read TGTGCCAGCAGTACTAGCGGGGGGGCCTTTTTGGTTAGCTCCTACAATGAGCAGTTCTTC. This gives the protein CASSTSGGAFLVSSYNEQFF.

The chain uses TRBV14 and TRBJ1-6; D uncertain. The germline V gene encodes CDR1 SGHDN and CDR2 FVKESK. The CDR3 consists of 13 residues. Trimming shortened V by 0 bases and J by 10 bases, and 7 bases separated the two germline ends. CDR3 DNA sequence: TGTGCCAGCAGCCAAGACATTGGATCACCCCTCCACTTT. It codes for CASSQDIGSPLHF.

The chain joins TRBV18 to TRBJ2-7; 11 bases agree with TRBD1. From germline, CDR1 is KGHSH and CDR2 LQKENI. The CDR3 is 16 amino acids. V was clipped by 2 bases and J by 0 bases; unmatched bases: 3. CDR3 sequence: CASSPRGQGVSYEQYF. The CDR3 DNA follows: TGTGCCAGCTCACCAAGGGGACAGGGGGTCTCCTACGAGCAGTACTTC.

This clonotype was observed a few times. V is TRBV27 and J is TRBJ2-1; TRBD1 agrees at 8 bases. The trim removed 8 bases at V and 4 bases at J, leaving 7 bases unmatched. Germline V CDR1 and CDR2: MNHEY, SMNVEV (reference sequence). The length of the CDR3 is 14 residues. The CDR3 protein is CASGQGLGYNEQFF. CDR3 in DNA: TGTGCCAGCGGACAGGGTTTGGGTTACAATGAGCAGTTCTTC.

This clonotype was counted at least ten times. The chain recombines TRBV12-3 or TRBV12-4 with TRBJ2-7; 7 positions agree with TRBD1. V shed 6 bases, J shed 2 bases, and the junction held 13 bases outside the gene matches. The CDR3 covers 16 residues. The CDR3 coding sequence is TGTGCCAGCAGCCTTAAGACAGGGCCCTTGGCCTACGAGCAGTACTTC. Translation gives CASSLKTGPLAYEQYF.

This clonotype showed up just a few times. One junction end disagrees with the germline gene, perhaps due to a read error. The V call is TRBV7-8, the J call TRBJ2-7; TRBD1 aligns across 8 bases. CDR3 length: 15 amino acids. CDR1 and CDR2 (germline): SGHVS, FQNEAQ. The CDR3 DNA follows: TGTGCCAGCAGCCCTAAGACAGGGGTTGATTACGGGCAGTACTTC. This encodes CASSPKTGVDYGQYF. The full variable domain, in which reference TRBV7-8 and TRBJ2-7 provide the parts outside the CDR3, is GAGVSQSPRYKVAKRGQDVALRCDPISGHVSLFWYQQALGQGPEFLTYFQNEAQLDKSGLPSDRFFAERPEGSVSTLKIQRTQQEDSAVYLCASSPKTGVDYGQYFGPGTRLTVT.

As to this clonotype: Since no conserved phenylalanine or tryptophan closes the CDR3, a read error is the likely cause. The chain has TRBV5-5 and TRBJ2-1, with no clear D. Germline V gene lookup returns CDR1 SGHKS and CDR2 YYEKEE (reference sequence). V gave up 0 bases and J gave up 1 base, with 8 bases separating them. CDR3 size: 15 residues. The CDR3 reads CASSLARVSYNEQFY. The CDR3 DNA is TGTGCCAGCAGCTTGGCTAGGGTGTCCTACAATGAGCAGTTCTAC.

To note about this clonotype: Sequence at one end of the junction differs from germline and may be a read error. For the CDR3, the DNA is TGTGCCAGCAGCCGGGGACACCCCAATGAGCGGTTCTTC. As protein: CASSRGHPNERFF. The chain employs TRBV7-3 and TRBJ2-1, with D maybe TRBD1 (6 bases). The CDR3 runs to 13 residues. Germline V gene sequence: CDR1 SGHTA, CDR2 FQGTGA.